Given below is one TCR beta chain in context. V lost 5 bases, J lost 3 bases, and 14 bases lay in between. The CDR3 is made up of 14 amino acids. Germline CDR1 SGHRS, CDR2 YFSETQ. TCRdb ran MiXCR on the RT-PCR reads and lists one entry per CDR3 protein. Here the sample spans around 700,000 distinct CDR3 sequences, approximately 15% being singletons. The material sequenced was memory CD4+ T cells from blood. The source of this sequence is a female donor in good health, serving as a healthy control. V and J are TRBV5-1 and TRBJ1-1; D is ambiguous. This CDR3 reads CASRPREQYTEAFF. The CDR3 coding sequence is TGCGCCAGCAGGCCGAGGGAACAGTACACTGAAGCTTTCTTT.